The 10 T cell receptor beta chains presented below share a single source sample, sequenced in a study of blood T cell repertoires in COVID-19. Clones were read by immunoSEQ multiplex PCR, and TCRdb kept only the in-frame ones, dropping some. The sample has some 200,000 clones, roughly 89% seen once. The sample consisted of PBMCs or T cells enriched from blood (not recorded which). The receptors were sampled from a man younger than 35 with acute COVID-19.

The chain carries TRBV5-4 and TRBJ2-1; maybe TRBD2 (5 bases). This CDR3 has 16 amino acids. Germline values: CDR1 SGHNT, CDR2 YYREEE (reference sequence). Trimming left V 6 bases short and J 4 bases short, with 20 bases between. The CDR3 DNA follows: TGTGCCAGCAACCCCGCCGGAGGCGGTCCTTACAATGAGCAGTTCTTC. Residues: CASNPAGGGPYNEQFF.

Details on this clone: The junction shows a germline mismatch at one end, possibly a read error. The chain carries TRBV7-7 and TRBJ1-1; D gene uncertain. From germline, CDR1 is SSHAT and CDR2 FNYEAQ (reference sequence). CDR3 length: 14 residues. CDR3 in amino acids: CASSLDLSATEAFF. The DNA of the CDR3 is TGTGCTAGCAGCTTAGATCTAAGCGCAACTGAAGCTTTCTTT. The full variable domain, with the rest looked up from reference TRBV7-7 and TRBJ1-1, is GAGVSQSPRYKVTKRGQDVTLRCDPISSHATLYWYQQALGQGPEFLTYFNYEAQPDKSGLPSDRFSAERPEGSISTLTIQRTEQRDSAMYRCASSLDLSATEAFFGQGTRLTVV.

The CDR3 nucleotides are TGCAGCGTTGGCAGGGTGGGAAATCAGCCCCAGCATTTT. This sequence encodes CSVGRVGNQPQHF. J is TRBJ1-5 and V is TRBV29-1; possibly TRBD1 for D (5 bases). V was cut by 4 bases and J by 4 bases, with 11 bases left in between. Looked up from germline, CDR1 is SQVTM and CDR2 is ANQGSEA. The CDR3 contains 13 residues. The full variable domain, in which reference TRBV29-1 and TRBJ1-5 provide the parts outside the CDR3, is SAVISQKPSRDICQRGTSLTIQCQVDSQVTMMFWYRQQPGQSLTLIATANQGSEATYESGFVIDKFPISRPNLTFSTLTVSNMSPEDSSIYLCSVGRVGNQPQHFGDGTRLSIL.

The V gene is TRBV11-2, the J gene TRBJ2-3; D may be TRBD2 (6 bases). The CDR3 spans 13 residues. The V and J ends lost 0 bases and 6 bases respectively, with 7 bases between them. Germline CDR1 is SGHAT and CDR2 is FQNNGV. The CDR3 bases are TGTGCCAGCAGCTTAGAGGCGGGGGATACGCAGTATTTT. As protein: CASSLEAGDTQYF. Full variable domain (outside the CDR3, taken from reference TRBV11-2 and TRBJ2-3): EAGVAQSPRYKIIEKRQSVAFWCNPISGHATLYWYQQILGQGPKLLIQFQNNGVVDDSQLPKDRFSAERLKGVDSTLKIQPAKLEDSAVYLCASSLEAGDTQYFGPGTRLTVL.

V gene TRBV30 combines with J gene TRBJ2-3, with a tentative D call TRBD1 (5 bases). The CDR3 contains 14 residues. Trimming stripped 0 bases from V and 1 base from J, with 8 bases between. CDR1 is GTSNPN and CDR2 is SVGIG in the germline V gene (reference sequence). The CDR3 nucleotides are TGTGCCTGGAGTGTAGTAGGGGGCACAGATACGCAGTATTTT. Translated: CAWSVVGGTDTQYF.

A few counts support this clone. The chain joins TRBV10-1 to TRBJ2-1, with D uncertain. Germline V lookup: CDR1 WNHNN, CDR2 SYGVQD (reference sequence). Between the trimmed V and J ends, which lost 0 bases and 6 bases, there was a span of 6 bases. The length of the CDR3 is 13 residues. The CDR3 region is CASSESETNEQFF. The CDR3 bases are TGCGCCAGCAGTGAGTCGGAGACCAATGAGCAGTTCTTC.

CDR3 sequence (DNA): TGTGCCAGCAGCTTATCGAGCGGGAAGAGTATGAATGAGCAGTTCTTC. This gives the protein CASSLSSGKSMNEQFF. The chain recombines TRBV7-3 with TRBJ2-1; TRBD2 aligns across 7 bases. Germline V gene data show CDR1 as SGHTA and CDR2 as FQGTGA. This CDR3 is built from 16 residues. V lost 2 bases and J lost 7; bases outside the gene matches: 11.

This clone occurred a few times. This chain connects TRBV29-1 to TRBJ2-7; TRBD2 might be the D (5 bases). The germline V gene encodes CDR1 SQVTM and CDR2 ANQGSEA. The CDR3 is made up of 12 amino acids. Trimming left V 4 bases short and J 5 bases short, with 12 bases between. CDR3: CSVVLPGNEQYF. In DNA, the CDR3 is TGCAGCGTTGTCCTACCCGGGAACGAGCAGTACTTC.

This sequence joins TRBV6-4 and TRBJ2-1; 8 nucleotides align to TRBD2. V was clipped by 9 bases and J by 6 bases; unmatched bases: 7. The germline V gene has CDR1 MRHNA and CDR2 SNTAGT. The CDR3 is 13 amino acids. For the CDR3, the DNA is TGTGCCAGTAGCGGGAACGGAGTCAATGAGCAGTTCTTC. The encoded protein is CASSGNGVNEQFF.

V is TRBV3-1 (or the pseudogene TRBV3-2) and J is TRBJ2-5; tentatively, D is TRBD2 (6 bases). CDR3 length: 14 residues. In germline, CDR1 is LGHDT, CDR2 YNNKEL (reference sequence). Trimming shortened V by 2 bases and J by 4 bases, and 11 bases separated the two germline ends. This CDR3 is CASSQTGEAETQYF. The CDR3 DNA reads TGTGCCAGCAGCCAAACGGGAGAGGCAGAGACCCAGTACTTC.